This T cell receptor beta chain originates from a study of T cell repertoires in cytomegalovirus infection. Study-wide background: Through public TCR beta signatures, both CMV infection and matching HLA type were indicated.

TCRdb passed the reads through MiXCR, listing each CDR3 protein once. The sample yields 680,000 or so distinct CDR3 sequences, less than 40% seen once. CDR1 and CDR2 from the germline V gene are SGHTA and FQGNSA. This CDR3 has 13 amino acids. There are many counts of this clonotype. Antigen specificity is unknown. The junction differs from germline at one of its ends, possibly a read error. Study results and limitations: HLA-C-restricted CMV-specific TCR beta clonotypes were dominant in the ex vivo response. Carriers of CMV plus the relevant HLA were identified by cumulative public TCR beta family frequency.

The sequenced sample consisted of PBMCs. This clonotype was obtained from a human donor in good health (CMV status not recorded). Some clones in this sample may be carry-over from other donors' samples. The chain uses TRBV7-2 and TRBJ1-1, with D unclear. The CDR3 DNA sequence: TGTGCCAGCAGCCTAGCCATGGCCACTGAAGCTTTCTTT. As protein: CASSLAMATEAFF. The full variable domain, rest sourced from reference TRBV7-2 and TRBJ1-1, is GAGVSQSPSNKVTEKGKDVELRCDPISGHTALYWYRQSLGQGLEFLIYFQGNSAPDKSGLPSDRFSAERTGGSVSTLTIQRTQQEDSAVYLCASSLAMATEAFFGQGTRLTVV.